This record looks at one T cell receptor (beta chain) sequence and its context. Its target is not known. The data stem from a study of shared clonotypes between healthy human individuals. Notes on the study in general: Non-shared clonotypes were found to have lower generation probabilities than the clonotypes that were shared by all four of the sorted-subset donors. Clonotype sharing among donors, it was expected, would be affected by sequencing depth.

It was CD45RO-negative cells, positively selected for CCR7, that made up naive CD8 cells, with terminally differentiated effector memory CD45RA+ cells excluded. At the deep level, the assay was run. Profiling relied on immunoSEQ multiplex PCR, and the TCRdb table lists in-frame clones only, not all of them. This table has about 2 million clones, about 95% appearing once. CDR3 length: 14 residues. V was clipped by 1 base and J by 5 bases; unmatched bases: 4. The V gene's germline CDR1 is LGHNA and CDR2 YSLEER. This clonotype was sampled from a man aged 18 to 30 in good health. Sequenced input: naive CD8+ T cells sorted from blood. The genes are TRBV4-3 and TRBJ2-5; 7 nucleotides match TRBD2. CDR3 coding DNA: TGCGCCAGCAGCCAAGTGGGGGGGAGTGAGACCCAGTACTTC. The encoded protein is CASSQVGGSETQYF.